Below, 16 T cell receptor beta chains from the same sample are listed, as sequenced in a study of post-analysis software for immune sequencing data. The antigens for these receptors are not known. Study results and limitations: Elevated frequency relative to controls characterized a handful of TRBV segments in patients, TRBV5-6, TRBV5-1 and TRBV20-1 among them.

The library was made from cDNA and included unique molecular identifiers. TCRdb fed the PCR reads into MiXCR, producing one record per CDR3 protein. Of a few hundred thousand distinct CDR3 sequences in the sample, around a third were seen once. The material sequenced was blood. The receptors come from a girl aged 2-17 years with multiple sclerosis.

The V and J genes are TRBV13 and TRBJ2-1, with TRBD2 matching over 8 bases. The germline CDR1 and CDR2 sequences are PRHDT and FYEKMQ (reference sequence). The CDR3 has 15 residues. V lost 3 bases to trimming and J lost 2 bases; unmatched junction nucleotides: 3. CDR3 in amino acids: CASSFPGGPYNEQFF. CDR3 in DNA: TGTGCCAGCAGCTTCCCGGGGGGGCCCTACAATGAGCAGTTCTTC.

This chain links TRBV3-1 with TRBJ2-3; D is perhaps TRBD1 (6 bases). The CDR3 length is 15 residues. The germline gives CDR1 LGHDT, CDR2 YNNKEL (reference sequence). V gave up 4 bases and J gave up 0 bases, with 11 bases separating them. CDR3 sequence: CASSPLDRSTDTQYF. For the CDR3, the DNA is TGTGCCAGCAGCCCGCTTGACAGGAGCACAGATACGCAGTATTTT.

V gene TRBV9 combines with J gene TRBJ1-1, with D uncertain. Germline loops: CDR1 SGDLS, CDR2 YYNGEE. The CDR3 extends over 13 amino acids. The V and J ends lost 4 bases and 11 bases respectively, with 18 bases between them. The CDR3 reads CASSPRTTGAAFF. The CDR3 region has the DNA TGTGCCAGCAGCCCTCGAACTACGGGAGCGGCTTTCTTT.

V is TRBV15 and J is TRBJ1-5; D is possibly TRBD1 (5 bases). Per the germline V gene, CDR1 is LNHNV and CDR2 is YYDKDF (reference sequence). The CDR3 has 17 amino acids. Trimming stripped 2 bases from V and 2 bases from J, with 16 bases between. As DNA, the CDR3 is TGTGCCACCAGCAGACCCCCAAGGGGTCAGGGCAATCAGCCCCAGCATTTT. It translates to CATSRPPRGQGNQPQHF. Using reference TRBV15 and TRBJ1-5 for the parts outside the CDR3, the full variable domain is DAMVIQNPRYQVTQFGKPVTLSCSQTLNHNVMYWYQQKSSQAPKLLFHYYDKDFNNEADTPDNFQSRRPNTSFCFLDIRSPGLGDTAMYLCATSRPPRGQGNQPQHFGDGTRLSIL.

The table lists this clonotype with many counts. V gene TRBV6-1 combines with J gene TRBJ2-3; no definite D call. Germline CDR1 and CDR2: MNHNS and SASEGT. The CDR3 extends over 12 amino acids. V lost 6 bases to trimming and J lost 0 bases, with 4 bases between them. The CDR3 region is CASRGSTDTQYF. In DNA, the CDR3 is TGTGCCAGCAGGGGAAGCACAGATACGCAGTATTTT.

The chain carries TRBV5-5 and TRBJ1-1; perhaps TRBD1 as D (5 bases). V was clipped by 10 bases and J by 8 bases, with 15 bases between them. This CDR3 spans 11 amino acids. CDR1 and CDR2 from the germline V gene are SGHKS and YYEKEE (reference sequence). The chain's CDR3 is CAYAHRTEAFF. In DNA, the CDR3 is TGTGCCTACGCCCATCGGACAGAAGCTTTCTTT.

This clonotype has a handful of counts. The chain recombines TRBV6-5 with TRBJ2-1; 15 nucleotides align to TRBD2. The V gene's germline CDR1 is MNHEY and CDR2 SVGAGI. The trim removed 6 bases at V and 7 bases at J, leaving 4 bases unmatched. The CDR3 length is 15 residues. The CDR3 DNA reads TGTGCCAGCAGAGGACTAGCGGGGGGGCATAATGAGCAGTTCTTC. Translating it yields CASRGLAGGHNEQFF.

This clonotype was detected a few times. V usage is TRBV15 and J usage is TRBJ1-4; tentative D call: TRBD1 (6 bases). From germline, CDR1 is LNHNV and CDR2 YYDKDF (reference sequence). With 3 bases removed from V and 8 bases from J, the gap between germline ends came to 25 bases. The CDR3 covers 18 residues. The CDR3 nucleotides are TGTGCCACCAGCAGCGCAAACCGTCGGGGCCCGCAGGGGGAAAAACTGTTTTTT. Its protein is CATSSANRRGPQGEKLFF. Together with reference TRBV15 and TRBJ1-4, the CDR3 gives the full variable domain: DAMVIQNPRYQVTQFGKPVTLSCSQTLNHNVMYWYQQKSSQAPKLLFHYYDKDFNNEADTPDNFQSRRPNTSFCFLDIRSPGLGDTAMYLCATSSANRRGPQGEKLFFGSGTQLSVL.

The chain recombines TRBV29-1 with TRBJ1-2, with 7 bases lining up with TRBD1. CDR1 and CDR2 from the germline V gene are SQVTM and ANQGSEA. V lost 4 bases, J lost 8 bases, and 13 bases stayed unmatched. The CDR3 loop spans 14 amino acids. The CDR3 region has the DNA TGCAGCGTTGGGGTGACCCAACAGGGGAACGGCTACACCTTC. It yields the protein CSVGVTQQGNGYTF.

About this clonotype itself: A clone one base away is much larger, so this may be a read error. The chain carries TRBV28 and TRBJ2-1; D is perhaps TRBD1 (5 bases). Germline values: CDR1 MDHEN, CDR2 SYDVKM. V gave up 6 bases and J gave up 5 bases, with 11 bases separating them. The CDR3 runs 13 residues. CDR3 DNA: TGTGCCAGCAGCGACCCAGGGAACAATGAGCAGTTCTTC. Translating gives CASSDPGNNEQFF.

The chain recombines TRBV13 with TRBJ2-7, with 7 bases identical to TRBD1. This CDR3 region has 14 residues. Germline V gene sequence: CDR1 PRHDT, CDR2 FYEKMQ (reference sequence). With 3 bases clipped from V and 2 bases from J, the junction kept 4 bases outside the gene matches. CDR3 amino acids: CASSFGDSTYEQYF. The CDR3 region has the DNA TGTGCCAGCAGCTTCGGGGACAGTACCTACGAGCAGTACTTC.

The V gene is TRBV15, the J gene TRBJ1-6; unclear D gene. Trimming left V 0 bases short and J 9 bases short, with 6 bases between. Germline lookup yields CDR1 LNHNV and CDR2 YYDKDF (reference sequence). The CDR3 length is 13 residues. CDR3: CATSRDRSSPLHF. CDR3 DNA sequence: TGTGCCACCAGCAGAGACAGAAGTTCACCCCTCCACTTT.

This clonotype has more than one count but fewer than ten. V usage is TRBV24-1 and J usage is TRBJ2-7, with D possibly matching TRBD1 (6 bases). Trimming shortened V by 3 bases and J by 4 bases, and 9 bases separated the two germline ends. The CDR3 is 13 amino acids. Germline CDR1 reads KGHDR; CDR2 reads SFDVKD. The CDR3 DNA reads TGTGCCACCAGTGATCCACAGGGTTACGAGCAGTACTTC. It codes for CATSDPQGYEQYF.

This clonotype occurred a few times. The CDR3 reads CSVESRGGETQYF. The CDR3 DNA sequence: TGCAGCGTTGAGTCTCGGGGGGGAGAGACCCAGTACTTC. This chain joins TRBV29-1 and TRBJ2-7; TRBD2 matches 8 bases. The J call may be wrong; the DNA end is better matched by TRBJ2-5. CDR1 is SQVTM, CDR2 ANQGSEA, per germline. There are 13 residues in the CDR3.

This clonotype was recorded a few times. The chain employs TRBV5-1 and TRBJ2-7; D is uncertain. V gave up 7 bases and J gave up 0 bases, with 14 bases separating them. The CDR3 loop spans 14 amino acids. Looked up from germline, CDR1 is SGHRS and CDR2 is YFSETQ. The CDR3 DNA sequence: TGCGCCAGCGCCTATTCGGGCAGCTCCTACGAGCAGTACTTC. It codes for CASAYSGSSYEQYF.

A word on this clonotype: An end of the junction does not agree with germline; a read error may underlie this. J is TRBJ1-2 and V is TRBV7-9; the D is unclear. This CDR3 has 13 amino acids. Germline assignment: CDR1 SEHNR and CDR2 FQNEAQ (reference sequence). The CDR3 loop is CAGSLTPNYGYTF. The CDR3 DNA sequence: TGTGCCGGCAGCTTAACACCTAACTATGGCTACACCTTC.